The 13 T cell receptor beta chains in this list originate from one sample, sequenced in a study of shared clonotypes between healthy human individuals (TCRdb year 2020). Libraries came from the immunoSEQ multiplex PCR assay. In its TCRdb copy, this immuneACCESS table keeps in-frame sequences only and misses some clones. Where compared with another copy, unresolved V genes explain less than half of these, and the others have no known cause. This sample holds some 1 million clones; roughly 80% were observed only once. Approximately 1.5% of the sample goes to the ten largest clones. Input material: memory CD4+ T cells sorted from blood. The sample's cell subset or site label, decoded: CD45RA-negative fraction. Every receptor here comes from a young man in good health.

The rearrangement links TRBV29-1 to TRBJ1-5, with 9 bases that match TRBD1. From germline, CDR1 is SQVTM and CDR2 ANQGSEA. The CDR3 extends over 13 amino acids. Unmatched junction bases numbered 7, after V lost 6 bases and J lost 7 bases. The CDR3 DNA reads TGCAGCGTAGAACAGGGGGCAGGACAGCCCCAGCATTTT. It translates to CSVEQGAGQPQHF. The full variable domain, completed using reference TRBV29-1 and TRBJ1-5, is SAVISQKPSRDICQRGTSLTIQCQVDSQVTMMFWYRQQPGQSLTLIATANQGSEATYESGFVIDKFPISRPNLTFSTLTVSNMSPEDSSIYLCSVEQGAGQPQHFGDGTRLSIL.

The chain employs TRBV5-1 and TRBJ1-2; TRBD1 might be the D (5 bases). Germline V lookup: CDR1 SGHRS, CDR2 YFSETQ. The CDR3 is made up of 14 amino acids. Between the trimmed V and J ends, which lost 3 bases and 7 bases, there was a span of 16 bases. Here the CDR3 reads CASSWEEGLGGYTF. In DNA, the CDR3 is TGCGCCAGCAGCTGGGAAGAGGGGTTAGGTGGCTACACCTTC.

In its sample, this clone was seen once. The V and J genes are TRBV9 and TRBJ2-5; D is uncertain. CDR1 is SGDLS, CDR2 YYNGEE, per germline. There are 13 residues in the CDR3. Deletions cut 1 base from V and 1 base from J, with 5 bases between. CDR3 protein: CASSVNPQETQYF. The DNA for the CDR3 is TGTGCCAGCAGCGTAAACCCCCAAGAGACCCAGTACTTC. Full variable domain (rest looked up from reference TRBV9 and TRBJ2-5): DSGVTQTPKHLITATGQRVTLRCSPRSGDLSVYWYQQSLDQGLQFLIQYYNGEERAKGNILERFSAQQFPDLHSELNLSSLELGDSALYFCASSVNPQETQYFGPGTRLLVL.

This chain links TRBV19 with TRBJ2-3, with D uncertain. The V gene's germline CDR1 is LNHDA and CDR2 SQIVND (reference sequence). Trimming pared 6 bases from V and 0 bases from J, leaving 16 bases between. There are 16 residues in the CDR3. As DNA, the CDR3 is TGTGCCAGTAGCCTCCTTTGGGGTTCTAGCACAGATACGCAGTATTTT. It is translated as CASSLLWGSSTDTQYF.

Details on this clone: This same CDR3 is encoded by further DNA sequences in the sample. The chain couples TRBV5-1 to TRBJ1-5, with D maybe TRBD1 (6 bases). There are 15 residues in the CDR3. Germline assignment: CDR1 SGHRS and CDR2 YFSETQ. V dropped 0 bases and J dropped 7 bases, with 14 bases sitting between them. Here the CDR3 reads CASSLGGQINQPQHF. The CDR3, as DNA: TGCGCCAGCAGCTTGGGAGGACAGATTAACCAGCCCCAGCATTTT. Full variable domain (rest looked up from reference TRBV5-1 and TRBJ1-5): KAGVTQTPRYLIKTRGQQVTLSCSPISGHRSVSWYQQTPGQGLQFLFEYFSETQRNKGNFPGRFSGRQFSNSRSEMNVSTLELGDSALYLCASSLGGQINQPQHFGDGTRLSIL.

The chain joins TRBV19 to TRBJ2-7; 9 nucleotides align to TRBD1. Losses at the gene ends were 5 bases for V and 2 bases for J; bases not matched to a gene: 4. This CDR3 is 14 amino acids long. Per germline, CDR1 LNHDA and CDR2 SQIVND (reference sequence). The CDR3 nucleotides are TGTGCCAGTAGTCGGACAGGGGAGGCCTACGAGCAGTACTTC. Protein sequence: CASSRTGEAYEQYF.

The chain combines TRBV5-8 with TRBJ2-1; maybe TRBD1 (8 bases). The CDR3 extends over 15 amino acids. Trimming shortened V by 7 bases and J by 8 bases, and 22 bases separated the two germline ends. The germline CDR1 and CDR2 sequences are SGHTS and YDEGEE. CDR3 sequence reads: CASSGGQGVWDEQFF. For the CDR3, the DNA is TGTGCCAGCTCGGGAGGACAGGGAGTGTGGGATGAGCAGTTCTTC.

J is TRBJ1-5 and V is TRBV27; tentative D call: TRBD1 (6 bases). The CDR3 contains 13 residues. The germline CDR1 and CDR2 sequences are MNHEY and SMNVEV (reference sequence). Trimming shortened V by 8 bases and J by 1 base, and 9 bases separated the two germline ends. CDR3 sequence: CASGGGSNQPQHF. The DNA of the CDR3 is TGTGCCAGCGGGGGCGGGAGCAATCAGCCCCAGCATTTT.

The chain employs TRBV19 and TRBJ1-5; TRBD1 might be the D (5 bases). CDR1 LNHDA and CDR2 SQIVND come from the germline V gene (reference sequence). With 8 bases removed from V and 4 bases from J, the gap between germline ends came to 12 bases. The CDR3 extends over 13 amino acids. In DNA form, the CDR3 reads TGTGCCAGTTCCAAGCGGGGGAATCAGCCCCAGCATTTT. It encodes CASSKRGNQPQHF.

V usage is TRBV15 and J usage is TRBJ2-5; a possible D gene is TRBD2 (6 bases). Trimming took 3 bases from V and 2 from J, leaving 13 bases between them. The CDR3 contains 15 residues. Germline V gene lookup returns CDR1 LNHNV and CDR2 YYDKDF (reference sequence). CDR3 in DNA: TGTGCCACCAGCAGTGGGGGGAGTAAGCAAGAGACCCAGTACTTC. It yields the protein CATSSGGSKQETQYF.

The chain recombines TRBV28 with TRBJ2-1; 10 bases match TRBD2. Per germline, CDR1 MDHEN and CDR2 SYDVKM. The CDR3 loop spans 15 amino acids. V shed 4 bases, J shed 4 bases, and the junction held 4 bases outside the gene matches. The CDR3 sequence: CASSSLAGVYNEQFF. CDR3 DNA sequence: TGTGCCAGCAGTTCCCTAGCGGGAGTTTACAATGAGCAGTTCTTC. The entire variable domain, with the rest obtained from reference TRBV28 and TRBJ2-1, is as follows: DVKVTQSSRYLVKRTGEKVFLECVQDMDHENMFWYRQDPGLGLRLIYFSYDVKMKEKGDIPEGYSVSREKKERFSLILESASTNQTSMYLCASSSLAGVYNEQFFGPGTRLTVL.

The CDR3 DNA follows: TGTGCCAGCAGCGCGGGACGGCAGAATTCACCCCTCCACTTT. Encoded protein: CASSAGRQNSPLHF. The chain couples TRBV7-2 to TRBJ1-6, with D possibly matching TRBD1 (5 bases). Germline-derived CDR1 and CDR2 are SGHTA and FQGNSA. Trimming cost V 5 bases and J 7 bases, with 12 bases left between them. The CDR3 totals 14 residues.

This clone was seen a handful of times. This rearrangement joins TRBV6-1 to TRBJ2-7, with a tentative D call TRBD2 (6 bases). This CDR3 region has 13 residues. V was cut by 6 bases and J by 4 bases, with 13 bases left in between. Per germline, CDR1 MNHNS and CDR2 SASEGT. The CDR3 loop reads CASRESGTYEQYF. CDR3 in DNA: TGTGCCAGCAGGGAGTCGGGGACTTACGAGCAGTACTTC.